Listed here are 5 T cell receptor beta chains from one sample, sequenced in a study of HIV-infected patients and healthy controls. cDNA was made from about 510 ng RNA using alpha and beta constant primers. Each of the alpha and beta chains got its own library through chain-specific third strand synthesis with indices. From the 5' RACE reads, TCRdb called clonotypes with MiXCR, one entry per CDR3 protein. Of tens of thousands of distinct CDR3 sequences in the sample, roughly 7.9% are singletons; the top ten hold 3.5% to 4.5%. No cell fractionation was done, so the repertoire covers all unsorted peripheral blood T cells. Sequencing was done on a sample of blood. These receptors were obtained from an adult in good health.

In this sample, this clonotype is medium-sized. CDR3 in amino acids: CASGLVPPGYEQYF. The CDR3 DNA sequence: TGCGCCAGCGGTCTAGTCCCCCCCGGGTACGAGCAGTACTTC. The chain employs TRBV10-2 and TRBJ2-7; D gene unclear. Between the trimmed V and J ends, which lost 8 bases and 4 bases, there was a span of 18 bases. CDR1 and CDR2 (germline): WSHSY, SAAADI. This CDR3 is built from 14 residues.

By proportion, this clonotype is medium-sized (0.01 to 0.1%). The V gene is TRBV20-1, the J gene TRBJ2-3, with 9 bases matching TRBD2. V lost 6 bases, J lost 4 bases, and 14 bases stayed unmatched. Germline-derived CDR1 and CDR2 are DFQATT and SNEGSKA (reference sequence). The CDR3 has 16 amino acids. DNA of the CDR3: TGCAGTGCCAGGAAACCGGGACTAGCTTTGCCAGATACGCAGTATTTT. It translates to CSARKPGLALPDTQYF.

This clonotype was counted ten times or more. The CDR3 reads CASSYSTNSPLHF. The CDR3 region has the DNA TGTGCCAGCAGTTACTCGACCAATTCACCCCTCCACTTT. The chain carries TRBV6-5 and TRBJ1-6; D gene uncertain. CDR3 length: 13 amino acids. Germline lookup yields CDR1 MNHEY and CDR2 SVGAGI. Trimming removed 0 bases from V and 7 bases from J, with 4 bases in between.

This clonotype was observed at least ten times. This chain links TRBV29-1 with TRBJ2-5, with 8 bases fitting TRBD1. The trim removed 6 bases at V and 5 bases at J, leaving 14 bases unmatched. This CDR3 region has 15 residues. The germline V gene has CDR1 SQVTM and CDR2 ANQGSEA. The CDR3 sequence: CSVATGEDRGETQYF. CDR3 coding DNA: TGCAGCGTGGCGACAGGGGAGGATCGCGGGGAGACCCAGTACTTC. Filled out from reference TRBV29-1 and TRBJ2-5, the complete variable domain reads SAVISQKPSRDICQRGTSLTIQCQVDSQVTMMFWYRQQPGQSLTLIATANQGSEATYESGFVIDKFPISRPNLTFSTLTVSNMSPEDSSIYLCSVATGEDRGETQYFGPGTRLLVL.

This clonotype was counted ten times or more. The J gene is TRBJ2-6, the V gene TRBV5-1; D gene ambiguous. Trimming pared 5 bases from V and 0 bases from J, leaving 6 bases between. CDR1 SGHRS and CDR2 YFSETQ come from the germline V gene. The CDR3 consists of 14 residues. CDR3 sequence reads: CASRWSSGANVLTF. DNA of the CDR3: TGCGCCAGCAGATGGAGCTCTGGGGCCAACGTCCTGACTTTC.